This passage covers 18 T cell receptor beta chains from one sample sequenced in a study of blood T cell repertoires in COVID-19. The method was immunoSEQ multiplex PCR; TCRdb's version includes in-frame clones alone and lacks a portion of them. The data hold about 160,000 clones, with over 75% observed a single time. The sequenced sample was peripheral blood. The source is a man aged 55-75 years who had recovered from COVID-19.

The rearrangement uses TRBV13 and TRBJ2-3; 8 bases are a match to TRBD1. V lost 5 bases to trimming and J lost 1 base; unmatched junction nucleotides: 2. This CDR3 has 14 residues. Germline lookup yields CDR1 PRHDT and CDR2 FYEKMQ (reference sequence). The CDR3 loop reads CASSPQGGTDTQYF. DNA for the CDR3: TGTGCCAGCAGCCCACAGGGGGGCACAGATACGCAGTATTTT.

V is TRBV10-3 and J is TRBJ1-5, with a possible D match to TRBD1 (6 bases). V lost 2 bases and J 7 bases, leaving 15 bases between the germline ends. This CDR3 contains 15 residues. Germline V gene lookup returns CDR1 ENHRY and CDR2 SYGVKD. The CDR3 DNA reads TGTGCCATCAGTGAGGCCCCAGGGGTAGGACAGCCCCAGCATTTT. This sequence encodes CAISEAPGVGQPQHF.

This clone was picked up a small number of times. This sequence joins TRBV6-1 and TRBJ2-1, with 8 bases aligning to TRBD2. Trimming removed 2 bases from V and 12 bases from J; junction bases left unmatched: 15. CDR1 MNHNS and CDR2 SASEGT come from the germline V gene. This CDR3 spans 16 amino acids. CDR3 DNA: TGTGCCAGCAGTGAAAGGTCGCTAGCGGGCCTTGAGGGGCAGTTCTTC. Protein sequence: CASSERSLAGLEGQFF.

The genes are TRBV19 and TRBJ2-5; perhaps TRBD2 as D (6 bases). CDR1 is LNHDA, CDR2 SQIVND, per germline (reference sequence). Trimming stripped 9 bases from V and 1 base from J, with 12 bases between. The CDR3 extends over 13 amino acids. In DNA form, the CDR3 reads TGTGCCAGCGGGGCGGGGATCCAAGAGACCCAGTACTTC. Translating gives CASGAGIQETQYF.

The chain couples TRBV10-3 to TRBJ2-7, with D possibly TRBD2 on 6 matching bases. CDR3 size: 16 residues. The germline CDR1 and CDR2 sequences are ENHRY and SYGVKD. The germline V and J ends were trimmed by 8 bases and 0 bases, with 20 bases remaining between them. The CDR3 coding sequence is TGTGCCATCGGAAGCACCCTCGGGGGAGGCTCCTACGAGCAGTACTTC. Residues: CAIGSTLGGGSYEQYF.

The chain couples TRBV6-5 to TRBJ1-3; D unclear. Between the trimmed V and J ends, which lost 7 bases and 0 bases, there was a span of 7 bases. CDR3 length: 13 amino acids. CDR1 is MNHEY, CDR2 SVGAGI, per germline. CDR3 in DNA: TGTGCCAGCACCGGGTTCTCTGGAAACACCATATATTTT. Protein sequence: CASTGFSGNTIYF.

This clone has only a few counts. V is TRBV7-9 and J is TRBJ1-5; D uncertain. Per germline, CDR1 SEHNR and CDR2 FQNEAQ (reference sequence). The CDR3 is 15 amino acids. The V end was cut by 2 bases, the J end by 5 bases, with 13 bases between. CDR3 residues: CASSLSNSGDQPQHF. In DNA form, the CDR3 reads TGTGCCAGCAGCTTATCCAACAGCGGCGATCAGCCCCAGCATTTT. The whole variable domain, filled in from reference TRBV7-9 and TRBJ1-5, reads DTGVSQNPRHKITKRGQNVTFRCDPISEHNRLYWYRQTLGQGPEFLTYFQNEAQLEKSRLLSDRFSAERPKGSFSTLEIQRTEQGDSAMYLCASSLSNSGDQPQHFGDGTRLSIL.

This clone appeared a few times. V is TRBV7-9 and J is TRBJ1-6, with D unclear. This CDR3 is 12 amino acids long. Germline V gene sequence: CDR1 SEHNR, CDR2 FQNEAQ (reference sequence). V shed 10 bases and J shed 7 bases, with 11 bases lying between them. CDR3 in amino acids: CATRDQNSPLHF. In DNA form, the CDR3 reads TGTGCCACCCGGGATCAAAATTCACCCCTCCACTTT.

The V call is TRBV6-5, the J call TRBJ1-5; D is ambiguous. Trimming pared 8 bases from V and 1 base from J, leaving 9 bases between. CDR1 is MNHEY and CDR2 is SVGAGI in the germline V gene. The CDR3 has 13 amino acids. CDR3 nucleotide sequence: TGTGCCAGCTGGAGCCGGAGCAATCAGCCCCAGCATTTT. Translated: CASWSRSNQPQHF.

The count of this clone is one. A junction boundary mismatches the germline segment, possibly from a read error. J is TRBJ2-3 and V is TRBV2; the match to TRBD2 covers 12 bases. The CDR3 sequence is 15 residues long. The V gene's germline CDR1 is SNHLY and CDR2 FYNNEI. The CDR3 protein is CASSYSSGGAGNLNF. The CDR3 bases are TGTGCCAGCAGTTATTCTAGCGGGGGGGCCGGTAACTTAAATTTT.

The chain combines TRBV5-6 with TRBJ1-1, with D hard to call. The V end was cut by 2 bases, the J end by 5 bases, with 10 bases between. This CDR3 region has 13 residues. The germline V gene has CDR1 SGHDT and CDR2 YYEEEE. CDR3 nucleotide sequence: TGTGCCAGCAGCTTCGGAGGAGGGACTGAAGCTTTCTTT. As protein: CASSFGGGTEAFF.

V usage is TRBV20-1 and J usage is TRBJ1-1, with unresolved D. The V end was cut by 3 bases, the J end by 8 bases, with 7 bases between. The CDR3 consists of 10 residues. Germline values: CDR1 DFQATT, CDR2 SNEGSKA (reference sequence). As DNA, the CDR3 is TGCAGTGCTAGCAGAGGGGAAGCTTTCTTT. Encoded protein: CSASRGEAFF.

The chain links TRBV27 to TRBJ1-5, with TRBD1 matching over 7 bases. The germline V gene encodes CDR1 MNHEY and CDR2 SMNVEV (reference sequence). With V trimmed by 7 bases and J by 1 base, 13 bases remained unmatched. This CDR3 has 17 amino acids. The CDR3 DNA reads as TGTGCCAGCAACTCCAGACAGGGATTGACGAGCAATCAGCCCCAGCATTTT. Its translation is CASNSRQGLTSNQPQHF.

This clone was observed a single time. CDR3 loop: CASSLASGGPGDTQYF. The CDR3 DNA reads TGTGCCAGCAGCTTAGCTAGCGGGGGGCCGGGAGATACGCAGTATTTT. This sequence joins TRBV7-6 and TRBJ2-3; 10 nucleotides align to TRBD2. V lost 0 bases and J lost 5; bases outside the gene matches: 5. The V gene's germline CDR1 is SGHVS and CDR2 FNYEAQ. There are 16 residues in the CDR3.

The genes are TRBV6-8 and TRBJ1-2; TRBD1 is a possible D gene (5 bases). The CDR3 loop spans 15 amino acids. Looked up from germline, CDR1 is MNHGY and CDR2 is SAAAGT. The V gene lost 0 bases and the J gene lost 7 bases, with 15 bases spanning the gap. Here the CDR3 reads CASSYSRRGLSGYTF. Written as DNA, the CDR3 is TGTGCCAGCAGTTACTCGAGGCGGGGGTTGAGTGGCTACACCTTC.

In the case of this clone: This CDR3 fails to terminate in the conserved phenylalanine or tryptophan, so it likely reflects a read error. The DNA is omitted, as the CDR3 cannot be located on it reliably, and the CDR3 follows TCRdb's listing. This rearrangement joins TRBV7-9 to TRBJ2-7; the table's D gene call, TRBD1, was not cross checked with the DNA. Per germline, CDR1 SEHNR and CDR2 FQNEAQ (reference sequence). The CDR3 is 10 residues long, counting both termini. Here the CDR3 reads CASRRRDSST.

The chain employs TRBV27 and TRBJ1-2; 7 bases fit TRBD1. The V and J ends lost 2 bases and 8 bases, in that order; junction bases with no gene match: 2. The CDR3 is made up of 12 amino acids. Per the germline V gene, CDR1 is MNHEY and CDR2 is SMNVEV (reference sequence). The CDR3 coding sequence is TGTGCCAGCAGTTTAAGGGGGCTCGGCTACACCTTC. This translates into CASSLRGLGYTF.

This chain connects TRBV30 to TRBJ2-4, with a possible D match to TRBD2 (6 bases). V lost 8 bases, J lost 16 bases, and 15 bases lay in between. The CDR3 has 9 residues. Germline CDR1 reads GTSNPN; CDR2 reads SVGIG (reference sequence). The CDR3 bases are TGTGCCGGGGGGACCGTTCGTTACTTC. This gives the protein CAGGTVRYF.